The clone carrying this T cell receptor beta chain came up many times. Axillary draining lymph nodes of breast cancer patients supplied the node samples. These data come from a study of breast tumors, draining lymph nodes, adjacent tissues. Germline V lookup: CDR1 SGHTA, CDR2 FQGTGA. CDR3 length: 14 residues. After removal of 2 bases from V and 5 bases from J, the junction contained 5 bases not matched to a gene. Each CDR3 protein gets one entry after TCRdb re-called the multiplex PCR reads with MiXCR. The sample records 75,000 to 100,000 distinct CDR3 sequences, roughly 20% being singletons. The chain links TRBV7-3 to TRBJ2-5; 7 nucleotides match TRBD2. The sequence was obtained from a female donor with breast cancer. Some clones in this sample may be carry-over from other donors' samples. What was sequenced was axillary lymph node tissue. CDR3 region: CASSLHGGSETQYF. The CDR3 coding sequence is TGTGCCAGCAGCTTACACGGCGGGAGTGAGACCCAGTACTTC.